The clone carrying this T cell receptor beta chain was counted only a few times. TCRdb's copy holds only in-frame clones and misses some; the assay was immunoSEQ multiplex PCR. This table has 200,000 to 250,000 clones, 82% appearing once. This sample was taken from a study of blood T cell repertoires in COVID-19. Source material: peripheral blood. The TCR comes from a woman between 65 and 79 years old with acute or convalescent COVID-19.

The CDR3 is CASRQGEVRNSPLHF. Here the CDR3 DNA reads TGTGCCAGCAGACAGGGAGAAGTTAGAAATTCACCCCTCCACTTT. This chain links TRBV19 with TRBJ1-6, with 7 bases that match TRBD1. V trimming: 9 bases; J trimming: 7 bases; junction bases outside the gene matches: 12. Germline V CDR1 and CDR2: LNHDA, SQIVND (reference sequence). This CDR3 contains 15 residues.